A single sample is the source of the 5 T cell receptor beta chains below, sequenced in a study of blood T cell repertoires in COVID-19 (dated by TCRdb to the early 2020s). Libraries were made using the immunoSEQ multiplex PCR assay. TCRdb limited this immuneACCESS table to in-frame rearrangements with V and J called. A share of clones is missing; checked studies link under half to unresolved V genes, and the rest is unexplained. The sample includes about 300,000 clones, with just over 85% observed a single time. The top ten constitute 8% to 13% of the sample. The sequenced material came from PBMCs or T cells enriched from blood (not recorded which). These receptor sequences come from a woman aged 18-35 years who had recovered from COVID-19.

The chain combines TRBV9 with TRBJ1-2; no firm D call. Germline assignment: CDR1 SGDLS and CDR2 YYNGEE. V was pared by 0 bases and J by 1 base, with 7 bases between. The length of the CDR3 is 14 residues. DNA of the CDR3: TGTGCCAGCAGCGTAGGCTACAGTAACTATGGCTACACCTTC. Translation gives CASSVGYSNYGYTF. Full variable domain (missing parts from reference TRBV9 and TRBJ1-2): DSGVTQTPKHLITATGQRVTLRCSPRSGDLSVYWYQQSLDQGLQFLIQYYNGEERAKGNILERFSAQQFPDLHSELNLSSLELGDSALYFCASSVGYSNYGYTFGSGTRLTVV.

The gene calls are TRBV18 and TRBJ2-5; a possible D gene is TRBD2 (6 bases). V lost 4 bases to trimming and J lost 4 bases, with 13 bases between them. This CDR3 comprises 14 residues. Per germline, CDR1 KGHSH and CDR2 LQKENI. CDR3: CASSRLGGLETQYF. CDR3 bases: TGTGCCAGCTCACGCCTCGGGGGATTAGAGACCCAGTACTTC. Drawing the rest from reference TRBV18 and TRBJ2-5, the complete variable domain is NAGVMQNPRHLVRRRGQEARLRCSPMKGHSHVYWYRQLPEEGLKFMVYLQKENIIDESGMPKERFSAEFPKEGPSILRIQQVVRGDSAAYFCASSRLGGLETQYFGPGTRLLVL.

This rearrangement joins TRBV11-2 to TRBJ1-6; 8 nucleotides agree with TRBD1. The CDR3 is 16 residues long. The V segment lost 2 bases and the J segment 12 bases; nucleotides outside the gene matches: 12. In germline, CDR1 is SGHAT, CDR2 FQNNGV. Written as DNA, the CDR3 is TGTGCCAGCAGCTTACGTTTCGACAGGGGTCTAGTACCCCTCCACTTT. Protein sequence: CASSLRFDRGLVPLHF.

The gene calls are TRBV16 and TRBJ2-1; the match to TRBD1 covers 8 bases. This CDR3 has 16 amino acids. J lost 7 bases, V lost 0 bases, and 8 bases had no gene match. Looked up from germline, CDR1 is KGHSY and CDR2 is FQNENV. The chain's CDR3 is CASSQSRQGARNEQFF. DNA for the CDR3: TGTGCCAGCAGCCAATCTCGGCAGGGGGCGCGAAATGAGCAGTTCTTC.

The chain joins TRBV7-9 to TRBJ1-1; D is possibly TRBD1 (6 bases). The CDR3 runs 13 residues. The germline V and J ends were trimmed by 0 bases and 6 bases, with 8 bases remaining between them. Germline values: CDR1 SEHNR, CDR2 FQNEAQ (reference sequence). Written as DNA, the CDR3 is TGTGCCAGCAGCTTAGCATCAGGGGCTGAAGCTTTCTTT. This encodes CASSLASGAEAFF. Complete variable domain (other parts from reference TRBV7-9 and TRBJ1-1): DTGVSQNPRHKITKRGQNVTFRCDPISEHNRLYWYRQTLGQGPEFLTYFQNEAQLEKSRLLSDRFSAERPKGSFSTLEIQRTEQGDSAMYLCASSLASGAEAFFGQGTRLTVV.